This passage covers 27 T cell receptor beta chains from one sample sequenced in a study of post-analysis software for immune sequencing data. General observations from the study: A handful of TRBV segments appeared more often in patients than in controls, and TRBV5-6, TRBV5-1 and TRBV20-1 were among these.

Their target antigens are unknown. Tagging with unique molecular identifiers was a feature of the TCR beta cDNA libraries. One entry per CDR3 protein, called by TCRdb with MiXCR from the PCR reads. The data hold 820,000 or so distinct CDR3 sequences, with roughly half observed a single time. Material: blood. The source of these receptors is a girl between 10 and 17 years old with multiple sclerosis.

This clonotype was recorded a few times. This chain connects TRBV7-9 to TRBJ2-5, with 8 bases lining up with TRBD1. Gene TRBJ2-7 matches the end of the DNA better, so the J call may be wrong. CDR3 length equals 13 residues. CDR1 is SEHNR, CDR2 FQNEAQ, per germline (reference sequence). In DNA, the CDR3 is TGTGCCAGCAGCCTGGACAGGGTCAGCGAGCAGTACTTC. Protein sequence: CASSLDRVSEQYF.

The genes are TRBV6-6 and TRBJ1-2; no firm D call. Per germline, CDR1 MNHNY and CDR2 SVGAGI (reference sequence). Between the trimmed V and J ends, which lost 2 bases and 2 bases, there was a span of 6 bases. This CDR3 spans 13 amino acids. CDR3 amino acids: CASSYVENYGYTF. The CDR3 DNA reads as TGTGCCAGCAGTTACGTAGAAAACTATGGCTACACCTTC.

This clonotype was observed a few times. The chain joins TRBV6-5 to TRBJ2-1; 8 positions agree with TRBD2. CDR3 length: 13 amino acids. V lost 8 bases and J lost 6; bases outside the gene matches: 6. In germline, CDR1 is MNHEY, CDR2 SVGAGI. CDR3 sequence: CASRAGVGNEQFF. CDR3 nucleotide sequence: TGTGCCAGCCGAGCGGGGGTAGGCAATGAGCAGTTCTTC.

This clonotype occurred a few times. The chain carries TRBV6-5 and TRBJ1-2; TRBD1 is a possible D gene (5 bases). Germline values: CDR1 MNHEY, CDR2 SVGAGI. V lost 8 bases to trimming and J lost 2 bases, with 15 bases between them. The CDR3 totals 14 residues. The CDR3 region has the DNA TGTGCCAGCCGCCCCCCGGGACGGAACTATGGCTACACCTTC. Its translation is CASRPPGRNYGYTF.

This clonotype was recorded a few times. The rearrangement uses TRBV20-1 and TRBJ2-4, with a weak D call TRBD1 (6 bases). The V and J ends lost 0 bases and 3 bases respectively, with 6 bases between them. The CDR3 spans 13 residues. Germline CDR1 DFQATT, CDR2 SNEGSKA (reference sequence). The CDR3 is CSAREGGKNIQYF. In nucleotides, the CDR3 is TGCAGTGCTAGAGAAGGGGGCAAAAACATTCAGTACTTC.

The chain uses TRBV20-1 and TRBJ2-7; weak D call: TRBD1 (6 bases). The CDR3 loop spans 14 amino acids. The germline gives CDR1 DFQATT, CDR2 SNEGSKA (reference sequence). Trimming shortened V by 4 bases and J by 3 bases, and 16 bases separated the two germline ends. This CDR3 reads CSATGQTRNYEQYF. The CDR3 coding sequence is TGCAGTGCTACAGGACAGACCAGGAACTACGAGCAGTACTTC.

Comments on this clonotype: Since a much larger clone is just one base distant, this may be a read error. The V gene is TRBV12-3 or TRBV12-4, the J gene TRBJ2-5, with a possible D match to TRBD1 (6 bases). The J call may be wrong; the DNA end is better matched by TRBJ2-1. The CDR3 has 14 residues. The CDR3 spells CASSFRGAEETQFF. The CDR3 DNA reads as TGTGCCAGCAGTTTCAGGGGAGCGGAAGAGACCCAGTTCTTC.

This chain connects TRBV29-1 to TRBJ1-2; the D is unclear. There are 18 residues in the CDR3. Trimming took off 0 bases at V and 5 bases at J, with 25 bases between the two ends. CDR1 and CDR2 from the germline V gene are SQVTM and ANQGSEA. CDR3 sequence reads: CSVEDLSPRSSGWYGYTF. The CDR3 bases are TGCAGCGTTGAAGATCTATCACCACGATCTTCCGGCTGGTATGGCTACACCTTC.

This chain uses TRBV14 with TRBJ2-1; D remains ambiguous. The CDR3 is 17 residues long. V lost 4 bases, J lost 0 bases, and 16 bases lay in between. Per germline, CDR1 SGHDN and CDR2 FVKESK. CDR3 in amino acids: CASSLLSQASSYNEQFF. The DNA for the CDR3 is TGTGCCAGCAGCCTCCTCAGCCAGGCGAGCTCCTACAATGAGCAGTTCTTC. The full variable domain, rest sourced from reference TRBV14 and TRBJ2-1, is EAGVTQFPSHSVIEKGQTVTLRCDPISGHDNLYWYRRVMGKEIKFLLHFVKESKQDESGMPNNRFLAERTGGTYSTLKVQPAELEDSGVYFCASSLLSQASSYNEQFFGPGTRLTVL.

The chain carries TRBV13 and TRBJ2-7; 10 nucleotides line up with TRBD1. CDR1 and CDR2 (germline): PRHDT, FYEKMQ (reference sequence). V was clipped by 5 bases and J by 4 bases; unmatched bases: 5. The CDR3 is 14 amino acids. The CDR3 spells CASSQGQGEYEQYF. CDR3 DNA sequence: TGTGCCAGCAGCCAAGGACAGGGGGAATACGAGCAGTACTTC.

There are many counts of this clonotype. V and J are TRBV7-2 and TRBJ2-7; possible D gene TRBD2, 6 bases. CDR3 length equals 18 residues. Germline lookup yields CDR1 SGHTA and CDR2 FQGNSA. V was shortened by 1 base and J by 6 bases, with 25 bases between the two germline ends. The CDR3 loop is CASSLVATPSAGGPEQYF. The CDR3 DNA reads TGTGCCAGCAGCTTAGTAGCCACCCCCTCTGCCGGAGGGCCCGAGCAGTACTTC.

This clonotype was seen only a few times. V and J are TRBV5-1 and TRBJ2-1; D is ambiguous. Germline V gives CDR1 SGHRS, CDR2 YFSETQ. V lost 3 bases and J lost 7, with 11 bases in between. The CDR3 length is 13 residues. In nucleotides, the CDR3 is TGCGCCAGCAGCTCCTGGACCGGGAATGAGCAGTTCTTC. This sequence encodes CASSSWTGNEQFF.

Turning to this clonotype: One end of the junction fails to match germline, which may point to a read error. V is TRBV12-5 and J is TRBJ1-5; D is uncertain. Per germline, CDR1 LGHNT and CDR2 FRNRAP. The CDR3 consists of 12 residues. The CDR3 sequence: CVSGLLEQPQHF. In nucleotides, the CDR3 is TGTGTTAGTGGTTTGCTGGAACAGCCCCAGCATTTT.

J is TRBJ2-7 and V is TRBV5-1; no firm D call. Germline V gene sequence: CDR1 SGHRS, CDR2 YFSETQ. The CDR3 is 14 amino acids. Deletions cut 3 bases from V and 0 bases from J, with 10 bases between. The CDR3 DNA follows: TGCGCCAGCAGCTGGGAAGGTCACTCCTACGAGCAGTACTTC. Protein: CASSWEGHSYEQYF. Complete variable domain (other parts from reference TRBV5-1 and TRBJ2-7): KAGVTQTPRYLIKTRGQQVTLSCSPISGHRSVSWYQQTPGQGLQFLFEYFSETQRNKGNFPGRFSGRQFSNSRSEMNVSTLELGDSALYLCASSWEGHSYEQYFGPGTRLTVT.

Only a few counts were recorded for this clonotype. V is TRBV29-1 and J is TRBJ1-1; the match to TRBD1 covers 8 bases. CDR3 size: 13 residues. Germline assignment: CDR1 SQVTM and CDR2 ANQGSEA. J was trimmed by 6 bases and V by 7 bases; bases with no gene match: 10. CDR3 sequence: CSAGQGGLPEAFF. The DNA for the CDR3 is TGCAGCGCCGGACAGGGCGGTCTCCCTGAAGCTTTCTTT. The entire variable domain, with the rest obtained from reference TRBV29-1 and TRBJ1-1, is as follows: SAVISQKPSRDICQRGTSLTIQCQVDSQVTMMFWYRQQPGQSLTLIATANQGSEATYESGFVIDKFPISRPNLTFSTLTVSNMSPEDSSIYLCSAGQGGLPEAFFGQGTRLTVV.

The CDR3 nucleotides are TGCAGTGCTAGGACCCAGCGACTTAGCGGGGACTACAATGAGCAGTTCTTC. This encodes CSARTQRLSGDYNEQFF. The chain recombines TRBV20-1 with TRBJ2-1; the match to TRBD2 covers 8 bases. V was pared by 3 bases and J by 3 bases, with 13 bases of the junction left unmatched. Per germline, CDR1 DFQATT and CDR2 SNEGSKA (reference sequence). The CDR3 totals 17 residues.

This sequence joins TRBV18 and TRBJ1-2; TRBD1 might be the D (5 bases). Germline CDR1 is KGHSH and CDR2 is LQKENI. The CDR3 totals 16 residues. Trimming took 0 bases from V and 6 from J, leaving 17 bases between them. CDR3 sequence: CASSPPATGTANGYTF. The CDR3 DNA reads TGTGCCAGCTCACCACCCGCGACGGGGACGGCGAATGGCTACACCTTC. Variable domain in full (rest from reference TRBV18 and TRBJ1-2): NAGVMQNPRHLVRRRGQEARLRCSPMKGHSHVYWYRQLPEEGLKFMVYLQKENIIDESGMPKERFSAEFPKEGPSILRIQQVVRGDSAAYFCASSPPATGTANGYTFGSGTRLTVV.

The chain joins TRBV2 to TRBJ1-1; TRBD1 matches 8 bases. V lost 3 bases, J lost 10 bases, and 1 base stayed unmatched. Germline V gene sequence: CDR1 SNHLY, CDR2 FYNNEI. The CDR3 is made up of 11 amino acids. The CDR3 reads CASSEDRVAFF. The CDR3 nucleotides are TGTGCCAGCAGTGAGGACAGGGTAGCTTTCTTT.

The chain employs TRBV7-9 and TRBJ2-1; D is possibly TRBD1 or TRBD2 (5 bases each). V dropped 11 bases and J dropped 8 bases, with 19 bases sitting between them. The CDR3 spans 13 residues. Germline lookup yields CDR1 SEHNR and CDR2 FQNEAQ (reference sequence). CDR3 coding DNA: TGTGCCGGCAAGCGGCGTGGGGACCATGAGCAGTTCTTC. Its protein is CAGKRRGDHEQFF.

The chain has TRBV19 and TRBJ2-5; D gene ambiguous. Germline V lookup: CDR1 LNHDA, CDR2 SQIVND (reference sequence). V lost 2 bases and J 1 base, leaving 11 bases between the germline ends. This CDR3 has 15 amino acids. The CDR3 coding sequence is TGTGCCAGTAGTATAAGTCTGGGGATCCAAGAGACCCAGTACTTC. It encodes CASSISLGIQETQYF.

The DNA for the CDR3 is TGTGCCAGCAGTTTTACCAGTCGGCCAGTTTACGAGCAGTACTTC. It specifies CASSFTSRPVYEQYF. The V call is TRBV27, the J call TRBJ2-7, with D unclear. The CDR3 extends over 15 amino acids. Germline-derived CDR1 and CDR2 are MNHEY and SMNVEV (reference sequence). V dropped 3 bases and J dropped 4 bases, with 16 bases sitting between them.

The CDR3 reads CASSLGSRVYEQYF. The CDR3 nucleotides read TGCGCCAGCAGCTTGGGTTCTCGAGTGTACGAGCAGTACTTC. The chain joins TRBV5-1 to TRBJ2-7; no clear D. This CDR3 spans 14 amino acids. Germline-derived CDR1 and CDR2 are SGHRS and YFSETQ. Trimming pared 0 bases from V and 4 bases from J, leaving 11 bases between.

CDR3 DNA sequence: TGTGCCAGCAGCCTATGGACAGGGGATGGCTACACCTTC. It codes for CASSLWTGDGYTF. This sequence joins TRBV3-1 and TRBJ1-2; 9 bases are a match to TRBD1. J lost 6 bases, V lost 4 bases, and 3 bases had no gene match. The CDR3 consists of 13 residues. Germline assignment: CDR1 LGHDT and CDR2 YNNKEL (reference sequence).

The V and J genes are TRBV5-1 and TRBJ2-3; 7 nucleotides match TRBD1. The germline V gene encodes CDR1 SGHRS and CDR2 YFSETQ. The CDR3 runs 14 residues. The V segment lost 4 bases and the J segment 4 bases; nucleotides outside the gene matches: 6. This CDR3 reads CASSVGQSADTQYF. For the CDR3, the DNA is TGCGCCAGCAGCGTGGGACAGTCGGCAGATACGCAGTATTTT.

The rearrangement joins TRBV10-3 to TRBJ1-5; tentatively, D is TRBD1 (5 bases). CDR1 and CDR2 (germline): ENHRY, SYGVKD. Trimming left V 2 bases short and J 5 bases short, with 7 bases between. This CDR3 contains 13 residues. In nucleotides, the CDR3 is TGTGCCATCAGTGAGGCGGGGGATCAGCCCCAGCATTTT. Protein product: CAISEAGDQPQHF.

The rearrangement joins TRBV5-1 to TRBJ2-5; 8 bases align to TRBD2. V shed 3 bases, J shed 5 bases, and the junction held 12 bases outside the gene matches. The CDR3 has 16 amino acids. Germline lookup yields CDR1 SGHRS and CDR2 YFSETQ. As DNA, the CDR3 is TGCGCCAGCAGCTCGGAGGGGACTAAGCGGGGGGAGACCCAGTACTTC. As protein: CASSSEGTKRGETQYF.

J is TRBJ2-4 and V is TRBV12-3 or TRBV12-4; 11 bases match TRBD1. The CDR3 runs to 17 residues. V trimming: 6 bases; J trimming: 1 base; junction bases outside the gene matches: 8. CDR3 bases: TGTGCCAGCAGACCGGGACAGGGGGTGAGGGCCAAAAACATTCAGTACTTC. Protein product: CASRPGQGVRAKNIQYF.